The sequence of this T cell receptor (beta chain) was determined in a study of control samples from healthy donors and cancer patients. The germline V gene encodes CDR1 MGHRA and CDR2 YSYEKL. V was clipped by 3 bases and J by 6 bases, with 6 bases between them. The CDR3 covers 12 residues. Clones were sequenced by immunoSEQ multiplex PCR, and TCRdb holds only the in-frame ones, with some missing. Among 120,000 to 150,000 clones, approximately 88% were seen once, and the ten largest hold just under 5%. The sequenced material came from blood. The TCR sequence derives from a man aged 25-45 years in good health. This chain joins TRBV4-1 and TRBJ1-5; D is unresolved. The CDR3 DNA reads TGCGCCAGCAGCCATCAAGGTCAGCCCCAGCATTTT. Encoded protein: CASSHQGQPQHF.